The next 14 T cell receptor beta chains were all read from a single sample in a study of metastatic and nonmetastatic thyroid tumors. From the PCR reads, TCRdb re-called clones with MiXCR. The sample has some 83,000 clones, around 12% seen once. Patients were all untreated before their thyroid surgery. Specimen: tumor tissue. The receptors were gathered from a female donor with papillary thyroid cancer or a benign thyroid nodule (not recorded which). Some clones in this sample may be carry-over from other donors' samples.

This clone has a handful of counts. V gene TRBV12-3 or TRBV12-4 combines with J gene TRBJ1-1; D is perhaps TRBD1 (6 bases). The V and J ends lost 6 bases and 7 bases respectively, with 15 bases between them. CDR3 length equals 13 residues. Here the CDR3 DNA reads TGTGCCAGCAGGCCTTGGACAGCCAGTGAAGCTTTCTTT. Its protein product is CASRPWTASEAFF.

V and J are TRBV4-2 and TRBJ2-5; D call uncertain. Germline CDR1 LGHNA, CDR2 YNFKEQ. The CDR3 consists of 14 residues. V lost 11 bases, J lost 1 base, and 17 bases lay in between. The CDR3 region has the DNA TGTGCCGGCATCCAAGATTTTGGCCAAGAGACCCAGTACTTC. Protein: CAGIQDFGQETQYF.

Ten or more counts support this clone. The chain has TRBV6-1 and TRBJ2-1; D is perhaps TRBD2 (6 bases). The CDR3 totals 13 residues. Germline assignment: CDR1 MNHNS and CDR2 SASEGT. Trimming cost V 5 bases and J 2 bases, with 7 bases left between them. The CDR3 DNA follows: TGTGCCAGCAGTCGACTAGCCTACAATGAGCAGTTCTTC. It translates to CASSRLAYNEQFF.

In the case of this clone: A much bigger clone sits one base away, suggesting this may be a read error. This chain connects TRBV9 to TRBJ2-3; no firm D call. V gave up 0 bases and J gave up 2 bases, with 7 bases separating them. Germline V gene data show CDR1 as SGDLS and CDR2 as YYNGEE. This CDR3 comprises 14 residues. The CDR3 DNA is TGTGCCAGCAGCGTAGGGATCTCCACAGATACGCAGTATTTT. Translating gives CASSVGISTDTQYF.

This clone was recorded many times. The V and J genes are TRBV5-1 and TRBJ2-7, with 7 bases aligning to TRBD2. The CDR3 is 13 amino acids. In germline, CDR1 is SGHRS, CDR2 YFSETQ. The V segment lost 7 bases and the J segment 2 bases; nucleotides outside the gene matches: 6. The CDR3 DNA is TGCGCCAGCTGGGGGAGCGGGACCTACGAGCAGTACTTC. Translating gives CASWGSGTYEQYF.

This clone has ten or more counts. The chain couples TRBV7-6 to TRBJ2-3; D is possibly TRBD1 (6 bases). With 6 bases removed from V and 2 bases from J, the gap between germline ends came to 15 bases. CDR1 is SGHVS, CDR2 FNYEAQ, per germline. There are 15 residues in the CDR3. The CDR3 DNA is TGTGCCAGCAGTAGGGGGATCTTCCTCACAGATACGCAGTATTTT. As protein: CASSRGIFLTDTQYF.

This clone showed up many times. The chain has TRBV4-1 and TRBJ1-5; tentative D call: TRBD1 (5 bases). The CDR3 spans 16 residues. Trimming shortened V by 0 bases and J by 0 bases, and 9 bases separated the two germline ends. The germline V gene encodes CDR1 MGHRA and CDR2 YSYEKL. The CDR3 nucleotides are TGCGCCAGCAGCCAAGATGGGCAGGGTAGCAATCAGCCCCAGCATTTT. It translates to CASSQDGQGSNQPQHF.

At least ten counts were recorded for this clone. The chain has TRBV27 and TRBJ2-6, with D possibly matching TRBD1 (5 bases). Deletions cut 3 bases from V and 0 bases from J, with 21 bases between. CDR1 MNHEY and CDR2 SMNVEV come from the germline V gene (reference sequence). The CDR3 has 20 residues. The CDR3 spells CASSFWPIRVANSGANVLTF. The CDR3, as DNA: TGTGCCAGCAGTTTTTGGCCCATCAGGGTAGCCAACTCTGGGGCCAACGTCCTGACTTTC.

The chain has TRBV5-1 and TRBJ1-2, with TRBD1 matching 10 bases. Trimming removed 4 bases from V and 2 bases from J; junction bases left unmatched: 8. Germline V gene lookup returns CDR1 SGHRS and CDR2 YFSETQ. There are 16 residues in the CDR3. This CDR3 is CASSHRTGGSNYGYTF. CDR3 nucleotide sequence: TGCGCCAGCAGCCATCGGACAGGGGGGTCCAACTATGGCTACACCTTC.

This clone has a handful of counts. The CDR3 end shows no conserved phenylalanine or tryptophan, and so a read error is likely. The chain combines TRBV7-9 with TRBJ1-1, with D possibly TRBD1 on 5 matching bases. Trimming removed 5 bases from V and 5 bases from J, with 15 bases in between. Germline V gene sequence: CDR1 SEHNR, CDR2 FQNEAQ (reference sequence). The CDR3 has 14 amino acids. CDR3: CASSQDTRGTEAFS. CDR3 DNA: TGTGCCAGCAGCCAGGACACCCGGGGGACTGAAGCTTTCTCT.

This clone was seen a handful of times. The V gene is TRBV9, the J gene TRBJ2-1; TRBD2 matches 8 bases. The CDR3 runs to 13 residues. Per the germline V gene, CDR1 is SGDLS and CDR2 is YYNGEE. V gave up 5 bases and J gave up 7 bases; unmatched junction bases: 5. CDR3 region: CASSSGNLNEQFF. The CDR3 bases are TGTGCCAGCAGTAGCGGGAATTTGAATGAGCAGTTCTTC.

This clone appeared many times. This sequence joins TRBV3-1 and TRBJ2-7; D is perhaps TRBD1 (6 bases). The CDR3 sequence is 15 residues long. V lost 2 bases, J lost 2 bases, and 13 bases lay in between. Germline V gene lookup returns CDR1 LGHDT and CDR2 YNNKEL (reference sequence). The CDR3 sequence is CASSQIGTLAYEQYF. The CDR3 nucleotides are TGTGCCAGCAGCCAAATAGGGACACTCGCCTACGAGCAGTACTTC.

Worth noting for this clone: Distinct nucleotide sequences in the sample also encode this CDR3. The V and J genes are TRBV20-1 and TRBJ2-7, with 10 bases lining up with TRBD1. CDR1 DFQATT and CDR2 SNEGSKA come from the germline V gene (reference sequence). J lost 2 bases, V lost 3 bases, and 7 bases had no gene match. The CDR3 length is 15 residues. CDR3 bases: TGCAGTGCTAGGGATCCGGGACAGGGGCCCTACGAGCAGTACTTC. This translates into CSARDPGQGPYEQYF.

In this sample, this clone turned up many times. Other DNA sequences from this sample encode an identical CDR3 as well. The chain carries TRBV5-1 and TRBJ2-1, with D possibly matching TRBD1 (5 bases). V lost 0 bases and J 6 bases, leaving 7 bases between the germline ends. The CDR3 spans 13 residues. The germline gives CDR1 SGHRS, CDR2 YFSETQ. CDR3 amino acids: CASSLGTSNEQFF. CDR3 nucleotide sequence: TGCGCCAGCAGCTTGGGGACAAGCAATGAGCAGTTCTTC.